Below are 6 T cell receptor beta chains sequenced from a single sample in a study of cytomegalovirus exposure and HLA in healthy donors. Measured with immunoSEQ multiplex PCR; TCRdb has only the in-frame clones, and not every one. The data show approximately 220,000 clones, 85% to 90% seen once. Sequencing used PBMCs. Receptors were obtained from a young man in good health and CMV-seronegative.

The chain is built from TRBV4-3 and TRBJ2-3; tentative D call: TRBD2 (5 bases). Trimming took off 0 bases at V and 0 bases at J, with 10 bases between the two ends. The CDR3 contains 16 residues. Per the germline V gene, CDR1 is LGHNA and CDR2 is YSLEER. The CDR3 coding sequence is TGCGCCAGCAGCCAAGAGGAGGACGGAAGCACAGATACGCAGTATTTT. The encoded protein is CASSQEEDGSTDTQYF.

The J gene is TRBJ2-7, the V gene TRBV11-2; TRBD1 matches 8 bases. V shed 6 bases and J 3 bases; nucleotides not matched to a gene: 19. The CDR3 runs 18 residues. The germline V gene has CDR1 SGHAT and CDR2 FQNNGV. CDR3: CASRQGTGLPNLFYEQYF. CDR3 nucleotide sequence: TGTGCCAGCAGACAGGGGACAGGCCTACCTAACCTTTTCTACGAGCAGTACTTC. Filled out from reference TRBV11-2 and TRBJ2-7, the complete variable domain reads EAGVAQSPRYKIIEKRQSVAFWCNPISGHATLYWYQQILGQGPKLLIQFQNNGVVDDSQLPKDRFSAERLKGVDSTLKIQPAKLEDSAVYLCASRQGTGLPNLFYEQYFGPGTRLTVT.

V and J are TRBV5-4 and TRBJ2-7; no definite D call. CDR1 SGHNT and CDR2 YYREEE come from the germline V gene (reference sequence). The CDR3 runs to 14 residues. V was cut by 3 bases and J by 4 bases, with 14 bases left in between. The CDR3 nucleotides read TGTGCCAGCAGCTCGGGTCAGACGCAATACGAGCAGTACTTC. Translating it yields CASSSGQTQYEQYF.

The CDR3 loop is CASSYGGNTGELFF. The CDR3 bases are TGTGCCAGCAGTTACGGCGGGAACACCGGGGAGCTGTTTTTT. The chain is built from TRBV6-6 and TRBJ2-2; unclear D gene. The V gene's germline CDR1 is MNHNY and CDR2 SVGAGI (reference sequence). The V gene lost 2 bases and the J gene lost 1 base, with 5 bases spanning the gap. The CDR3 runs 14 residues.

J is TRBJ2-7 and V is TRBV2; tentatively, D is TRBD2 (6 bases). Germline CDR1 reads SNHLY; CDR2 reads FYNNEI. The CDR3 extends over 11 amino acids. This CDR3 reads CLCGEAYEQYF. CDR3 bases: TGTTTGTGTGGGGAGGCCTACGAGCAGTACTTC.

The chain has TRBV7-2 and TRBJ2-7, with 8 bases matching TRBD1. The CDR3 runs to 15 residues. Germline CDR1 and CDR2: SGHTA and FQGNSA. V lost 6 bases and J lost 4; bases outside the gene matches: 11. CDR3 protein: CASSFRAGGEYEQYF. DNA of the CDR3: TGTGCCAGCAGTTTTAGGGCAGGGGGCGAGTACGAGCAGTACTTC.